Presented here are 12 T cell receptor beta chains from one specimen sequenced in a study of T cells in Graves' hyperthyroidism and ophthalmopathy. Regions amplified from RNA transcripts were the TCR beta CDR3 regions. HTBI primers were used for first-round RT-PCR of the TCR CDR3. MiXCR was run by TCRdb on the multiplex PCR reads, yielding one entry per CDR3 protein. This table has approximately 700,000 distinct CDR3 sequences, about 16% appearing once. Sequenced sample: blood. The receptors originated from a man aged 18 to 35 with Graves' hyperthyroidism.

J is TRBJ2-4 and V is TRBV6-2 or TRBV6-3; 7 bases fit TRBD1. CDR1 MNHEY and CDR2 SVGEGT come from the germline V gene. This CDR3 is 13 amino acids long. The V gene end was trimmed by 8 bases and the J gene end by 5 bases; junction bases not matched to a gene: 6. Here the CDR3 DNA reads TGTGCCAGCGGAAGGGACAGCCAAAACATTCAGTACTTC. Encoded protein: CASGRDSQNIQYF.

This clonotype came up a few times. The chain recombines TRBV28 with TRBJ2-3; TRBD2 aligns across 8 bases. This CDR3 spans 16 amino acids. Trimming at V came to 6 bases and at J to 5 bases, leaving 13 bases not matched to a gene. The germline gives CDR1 MDHEN, CDR2 SYDVKM. Here the CDR3 DNA reads TGTGCCAGCAGGATGAGCGGGAGTTACTCTAGAGATACGCAGTATTTT. Translated: CASRMSGSYSRDTQYF.

This clonotype was observed many times. The V gene is TRBV15, the J gene TRBJ1-1; possible D gene TRBD1, 5 bases. With 5 bases removed from V and 1 base from J, the gap between germline ends came to 8 bases. The germline gives CDR1 LNHNV, CDR2 YYDKDF (reference sequence). The CDR3 is 13 residues long. CDR3 sequence reads: CATSWDGNTEAFF. CDR3 bases: TGTGCCACCAGCTGGGACGGGAACACTGAAGCTTTCTTT.

This clonotype was recorded a few times. The chain joins TRBV20-1 to TRBJ1-5; no clear D gene. The CDR3 has 14 amino acids. V lost 3 bases, J lost 3 bases, and 12 bases lay in between. CDR1 and CDR2 from the germline V gene are DFQATT and SNEGSKA (reference sequence). This CDR3 is CSASLEQINQPQHF. CDR3 coding DNA: TGCAGTGCTAGTTTAGAACAGATCAATCAGCCCCAGCATTTT.

Ten or more counts support this clonotype. The genes are TRBV20-1 and TRBJ2-3; either TRBD1 or TRBD2 may fit D (6 bases each). V shed 2 bases and J shed 4 bases, with 13 bases lying between them. The CDR3 loop spans 14 amino acids. CDR1 and CDR2 from the germline V gene are DFQATT and SNEGSKA (reference sequence). The CDR3: CSARNLRGADTQYF. CDR3 nucleotides: TGCAGTGCTAGAAACCTGAGGGGGGCAGATACGCAGTATTTT.

This clonotype was seen ten or more times. V and J are TRBV11-2 and TRBJ2-3; no clear D. CDR3 size: 15 residues. Trimming stripped 1 base from V and 1 base from J, with 9 bases between. CDR1 SGHAT and CDR2 FQNNGV come from the germline V gene. CDR3 region: CASSLGAPRTDTQYF. In DNA, the CDR3 is TGTGCCAGCAGCTTAGGGGCGCCGCGCACAGATACGCAGTATTTT.

This clonotype was counted many times. The rearrangement joins TRBV28 to TRBJ1-5; 8 nucleotides match TRBD1. The CDR3 covers 16 residues. V lost 3 bases to trimming and J lost 3 bases; unmatched junction nucleotides: 7. Germline values: CDR1 MDHEN, CDR2 SYDVKM. DNA for the CDR3: TGTGCCAGCAGTTTTAGGGGACAGGCCCTCAATCAGCCCCAGCATTTT. Its translation is CASSFRGQALNQPQHF.

This clonotype was seen many times. The V and J genes are TRBV7-2 and TRBJ2-1, with D perhaps matching TRBD1 or TRBD2 (5 bases each). Trimming took off 0 bases at V and 4 bases at J, with 16 bases between the two ends. Germline V gene sequence: CDR1 SGHTA, CDR2 FQGNSA. This CDR3 contains 17 residues. The DNA for the CDR3 is TGTGCCAGCAGCTTAGCGGGAAAGGGGAGATTTTACAATGAGCAGTTCTTC. This gives the protein CASSLAGKGRFYNEQFF.

This clonotype was observed at least ten times. The rearrangement joins TRBV27 to TRBJ2-1; D is possibly TRBD2 (7 bases). V lost 5 bases and J lost 0, with 17 bases in between. Germline V gene data show CDR1 as MNHEY and CDR2 as SMNVEV (reference sequence). CDR3 length: 17 amino acids. CDR3 sequence (DNA): TGTGCCAGCAGTCCGGCGGGGGCGGGAGTCTCCTACAATGAGCAGTTCTTC. Residues: CASSPAGAGVSYNEQFF.

This clonotype was counted only a few times. This chain uses TRBV11-2 with TRBJ2-5; D is unresolved. Trimming took 5 bases from V and 0 from J, leaving 7 bases between them. The CDR3 length is 13 residues. Germline CDR1 is SGHAT and CDR2 is FQNNGV. The CDR3 DNA is TGTGCCAGCAGCCACCAGTACCAAGAGACCCAGTACTTC. It codes for CASSHQYQETQYF.

About this clonotype itself: A read error may be the cause here, since a much bigger clone is one base away. J is TRBJ2-1 and V is TRBV19; D is ambiguous. This CDR3 is 17 amino acids long. V was trimmed by 6 bases and J by 3 bases, leaving 21 bases between them. Germline lookup yields CDR1 LNHDA and CDR2 SQIVND (reference sequence). Here the CDR3 reads CASSDGVGRSFYNEQFF. The CDR3 DNA reads as TGTGCCAGTAGCGATGGGGTTGGCAGGAGCTTCTACAATGAGCAGTTCTTC.

V usage is TRBV19 and J usage is TRBJ2-7; D unresolved. V was trimmed by 3 bases and J by 0 bases, leaving 9 bases between them. The CDR3 runs 14 residues. Looked up from germline, CDR1 is LNHDA and CDR2 is SQIVND (reference sequence). The CDR3, as DNA: TGTGCCAGTAGTATGGGGATAGCCTCCTACGAGCAGTACTTC. This encodes CASSMGIASYEQYF.